A single T cell receptor (beta chain) is shown here with its context. Its antigen remains unknown. The data derive from a study of T cell responses to AZD1222 COVID-19 vaccine. This CDR3 is built from 17 residues. Trimming removed 5 bases from V and 2 bases from J; junction bases left unmatched: 8. Germline loops: CDR1 LGHNA, CDR2 YSLEER. Broader study findings: Spike as a whole was targeted by vaccine-associated CD4 TCRs, dominant at 160-218 and 743-854.

Profiled with immunoSEQ multiplex PCR; TCRdb holds only in-frame clones, not every one. The sample yields more than 60,000 clones, more than 75% seen once. This sample comprised peripheral blood, obtained on day 0 of AZD1222 vaccination. The source of this sequence is an adult in good health. The V and J genes are TRBV4-3 and TRBJ2-6; 8 nucleotides align to TRBD1. In DNA, the CDR3 is TGCGCCAGCAGCTGGGGGCAGGGGGCGACTGGGGCCAACGTCCTGACTTTC. This codes for CASSWGQGATGANVLTF.